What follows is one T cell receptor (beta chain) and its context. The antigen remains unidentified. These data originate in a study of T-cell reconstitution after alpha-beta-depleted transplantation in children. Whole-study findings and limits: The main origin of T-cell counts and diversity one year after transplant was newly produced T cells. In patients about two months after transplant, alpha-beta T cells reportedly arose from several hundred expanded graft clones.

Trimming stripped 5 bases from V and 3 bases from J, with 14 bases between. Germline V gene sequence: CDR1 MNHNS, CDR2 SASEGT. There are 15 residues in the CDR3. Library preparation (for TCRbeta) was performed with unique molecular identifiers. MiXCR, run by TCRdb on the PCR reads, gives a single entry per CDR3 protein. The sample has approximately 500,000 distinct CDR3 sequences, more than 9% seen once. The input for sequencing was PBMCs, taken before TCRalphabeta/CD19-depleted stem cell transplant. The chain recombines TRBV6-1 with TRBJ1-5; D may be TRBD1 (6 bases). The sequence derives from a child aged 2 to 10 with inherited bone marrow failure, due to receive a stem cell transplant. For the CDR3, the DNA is TGTGCCAGCAGTACCCCCGGACAGTTCAATCAGCCCCAGCATTTT. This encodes CASSTPGQFNQPQHF.